These T cell receptor beta chains were read from a single sample in a study of metastatic and nonmetastatic thyroid tumors. TCRdb reprocessed the PCR reads using MiXCR. This sample carries around 25,000 clones, 20% to 25% of them seen once, and the ten largest clones take roughly 4.3%. Specimen: adjacent normal tissue. Source of these receptors: a female donor with papillary thyroid cancer or a benign thyroid nodule (not recorded which). Some clones in this sample may be carry-over from other donors' samples. Each CDR3 is given with its conserved first and last residue. D genes are given only for firm matches. Clone size appears in some rows only: once, few, many, or a class for an expanded clone.

TRBV6-1	few	TRBJ2-5	.	TGTGCCAACAGTGACGGCACCGGGGGGCATCAGCGGGAGACCCAGTACTTC	CANSDGTGGHQRETQYF
TRBV20-1	few	TRBJ2-1	TRBD2	TGCAGTGCTAGAGCCATAGCGGGAAAGTACAATGAGCAGTTCTTC	CSARAIAGKYNEQFF
TRBV6-5	medium-sized	TRBJ2-7	TRBD2	TGTGCCAGCAGTTACCCCGGGACTAGCGGTACCTACGAGCAGTACTTC	CASSYPGTSGTYEQYF
TRBV16	many	TRBJ1-1	.	TGTGCCAGCAGCCGGCAACAAACTAACACTGAAGCTTTCTTT	CASSRQQTNTEAFF
TRBV15	few	TRBJ2-6	.	TGTGCCACCAGCATATATCGAATCTCTGGGGCCAACGTCCTGACTTTC	CATSIYRISGANVLTF
TRBV4-1	.	TRBJ2-7	.	TGCGCCAGCAGCCCCGGCGTGGGAGCGGAGCGGTACGAGCAGTACTTC	CASSPGVGAERYEQYF
TRBV11-3	.	TRBJ1-1	.	TGTGCCAGCAGCTTAGCGGGGGGCGCGGCTGAAGCTTTCTTT	CASSLAGGAAEAFF
TRBV7-2	.	TRBJ2-1	.	TGTGCCAGCAGCTTAGCCCTTGCCCAGTCCAATGAGCAGTTCTTC	CASSLALAQSNEQFF
TRBV20-1	many	TRBJ2-5	.	TGCAGTGCTAGTCGGGCAACTCTAGGGGAGACCCAGTACTTC	CSASRATLGETQYF
TRBV5-1	.	TRBJ2-2	.	TGCGCCAGCAGCGAGAGGTGGGACACCTGGGAGCTGTTTTTT	CASSERWDTWELFF
TRBV7-2	many	TRBJ2-4	TRBD2	TGTGCCAGCAGCTTGACTAGCGGGGCCCCAGGGGTAAACATTCAGTACTTC	CASSLTSGAPGVNIQYF
TRBV7-3	.	TRBJ2-1	.	TGTGCCAGCAGCCGATATAGCTGGAGGGCCCTTGAGCAGTTCTTC	CASSRYSWRALEQFF
TRBV15	many	TRBJ2-3	TRBD1	TGTGCCACCAGCACAACAGGGGCGGTAGATACGCAGTATTTT	CATSTTGAVDTQYF
TRBV27	few	TRBJ2-7	TRBD1	TGTGCCAGCAGTGATAAACCCCGGGACAGGGTAACTTTTTCCTACGAGCAGTACTTC	CASSDKPRDRVTFSYEQYF
TRBV6-1	.	TRBJ2-7	.	TGTGCCAGAAGGGCCGAGGATATTCTGACATACTCCTACGAGCGGTACTTC	CARRAEDILTYSYERYF
TRBV15	medium-sized	TRBJ2-7	TRBD2	TGTGCCACCAGCAGAATAGCGGGAGAAGAGCAGTACTTC	CATSRIAGEEQYF
TRBV2	few	TRBJ2-1	TRBD2	TGTGCCAGCAGTGAAAAGGCTAGCGGGAGAGTGGTGGGTGGGGTCAGTGAGCAGTTCTTC	CASSEKASGRVVGGVSEQFF
TRBV6-1	.	TRBJ2-7	.	TGTGCCAGCAGTGAAGTCCCCCACGAGCAGTACTTC	CASSEVPHEQYF
TRBV28	medium-sized	TRBJ1-3	TRBD1	TGTGCCAGCAGTTTATGGGGACAGGGGGTGCGTAGTGGAAACACCATATATTTT	CASSLWGQGVRSGNTIYF
TRBV10-3	many	TRBJ1-1	TRBD1	TGTGCCGTCACCGGGACAGGGTTAGGTGAAGCTTTCTTT	CAVTGTGLGEAFF
TRBV4-1	many	TRBJ1-5	.	TGCGCCAGCAGCCAAGTTAGCGCGAATCAGCCCCAGCATTTT	CASSQVSANQPQHF
TRBV6-5	once	TRBJ2-7	.	TGTGCCAGCAGTTACGGGGGACTCCAATACGAGCAGTACTTC	CASSYGGLQYEQYF
TRBV7-9	.	TRBJ2-6	.	TGTGCCAGCAGCTCAGGACAGAGGGTGGCCAACGTCCTGACTTTC	CASSSGQRVANVLTF
TRBV20-1	many	TRBJ1-5	.	TGCAGTGCCAGCAGAGGGGAGGGCAGTCAGCCCCAGCATTTT	CSASRGEGSQPQHF
TRBV6-2/TRBV6-3	.	TRBJ2-5	.	TGTGCCAGCAGTTACCCCGCCAGGTCGGAGACCCAGTACTTC	CASSYPARSETQYF
TRBV9	many	TRBJ2-5	TRBD2	TGTGCCAGCAGCGTTCGAGCGGGAGGGCCGGAGACCCAGTACTTC	CASSVRAGGPETQYF
TRBV12-3/TRBV12-4	few	TRBJ2-3	TRBD1	TGTGCCAGCAGTGGGACAGGGGGCACAGACACTCAGTATTTT	CASSGTGGTDTQYF
TRBV9	many	TRBJ1-2	.	TGTGCCAGCAGCTCCATTCAGGGACTTGGGGATGGCTACACCTTC	CASSSIQGLGDGYTF
TRBV9	.	TRBJ2-3	TRBD2	TGTGCCAGCAGCGCGTGGGCTAGCGGGCCTGTATATACGCAGTATTTT	CASSAWASGPVYTQYF
TRBV11-2	many	TRBJ2-6	TRBD2	TGTGCCAGCAGCCGGACTAGCCGGTACTCTGGGGCCAACGTCCTGACTTTC	CASSRTSRYSGANVLTF
TRBV9	.	TRBJ1-3	.	TGTGCCAGCAGCCCGCGAACTACATTACACTCTGGAAACACCATATATTTT	CASSPRTTLHSGNTIYF
TRBV9	.	TRBJ2-2	TRBD2	TGTGCCAGCAGCGTAGATGGGAGGGGAATGACCGGGGAGCTGATTTTT	CASSVDGRGMTGELIF
TRBV29-1	many	TRBJ2-7	TRBD2	TGCAGCGTACGTCTAGCGGGTCGCTCCTACGAGCAGTACTTC	CSVRLAGRSYEQYF
TRBV19	many	TRBJ2-1	.	TGTGCCAGTAGTCCCGCCGGGGTAGGACCGGGCTACAATGAGCAGTTCTTC	CASSPAGVGPGYNEQFF
TRBV20-1	many	TRBJ2-1	TRBD2	TGCAGTGCTCTTTCCCTAGCGGGAGACCTCTACAATGAGCAGTTCTTC	CSALSLAGDLYNEQFF
TRBV7-9	many	TRBJ2-1	TRBD2	TGTGCCAGCAGCTTGTTGCGGGAGTTCTACAATGAGCAGTTCTTC	CASSLLREFYNEQFF
TRBV6-1	medium-sized	TRBJ2-3	.	TGTGCCAGCAGTTCCCGGTCCCATTCTAGCACAGATACGCAGTATTTT	CASSSRSHSSTDTQYF
TRBV12-3/TRBV12-4	few	TRBJ1-2	.	TGTGCCAGCAGTTTAGACGGTAACTATGGCTACACCTTC	CASSLDGNYGYTF
TRBV11-3	.	TRBJ1-1	.	TGTGCCAGCAGAGTACGAGGGGTGAACACTGAAGCTTTCTTT	CASRVRGVNTEAFF
TRBV4-2	many	TRBJ2-4	TRBD1	TGTGCCAGCAGCCAAGATCCCGGGACAGGGGAAAACATTCAGTACTTC	CASSQDPGTGENIQYF
TRBV4-2	many	TRBJ2-3	.	TGTGCCAGCAGCCAACGGACTGCCACTAGCACAGATACGCAGTATTTT	CASSQRTATSTDTQYF
TRBV18	.	TRBJ1-4	.	TGTGCCACTGGCCAGGGGCTCAACGAAAAACTGTTTTTT	CATGQGLNEKLFF
TRBV4-3	many	TRBJ1-2	TRBD1	TGCGCCAGCAGCCAAGATTGGACAGGGGTCTTCGGTGGCTACACCTTC	CASSQDWTGVFGGYTF
TRBV7-3	many	TRBJ2-4	.	TGTGCCAGCCCCTCCCTGCCGGGGGCGCAGGGGGCCAAAAACATTCAGTACTTC	CASPSLPGAQGAKNIQYF